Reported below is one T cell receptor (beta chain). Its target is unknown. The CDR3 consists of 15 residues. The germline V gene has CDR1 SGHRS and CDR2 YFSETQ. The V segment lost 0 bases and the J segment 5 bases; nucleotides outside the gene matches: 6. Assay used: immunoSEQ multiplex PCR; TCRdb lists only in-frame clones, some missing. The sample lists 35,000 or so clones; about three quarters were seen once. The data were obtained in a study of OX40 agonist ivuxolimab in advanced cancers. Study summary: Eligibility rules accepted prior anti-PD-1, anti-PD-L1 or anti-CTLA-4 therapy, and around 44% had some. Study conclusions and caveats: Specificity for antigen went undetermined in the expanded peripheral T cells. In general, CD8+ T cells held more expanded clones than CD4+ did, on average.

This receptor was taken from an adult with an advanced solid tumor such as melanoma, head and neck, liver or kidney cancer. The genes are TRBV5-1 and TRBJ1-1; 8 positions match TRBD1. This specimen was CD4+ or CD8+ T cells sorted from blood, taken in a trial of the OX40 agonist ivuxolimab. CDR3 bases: TGCGCCAGCAGCTTGGAGGGCAGGGGGCCTACTGAAGCTTTCTTT. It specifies CASSLEGRGPTEAFF.